The 8 T cell receptor beta chains in this list originate from one sample, sequenced in a study of blood T cells in healthy people across ages. Sample-barcoded 5' priming and a J-beta primer mix drove a second PCR of roughly 6 to 12 cycles. TCRdb re-analysed the 5' RACE reads in MiXCR, keeping a single row per CDR3 protein. The repertoire holds roughly 800,000 distinct CDR3 sequences, with 55% to 75% as singletons. Source material: blood. Receptor source: a man younger than 45 in good health.

This chain links TRBV29-1 with TRBJ2-5; weak D call: TRBD1 (5 bases). With 0 bases removed from V and 1 base from J, the gap between germline ends came to 12 bases. This CDR3 region has 15 residues. The germline gives CDR1 SQVTM, CDR2 ANQGSEA. The CDR3 loop is CSVEEELQAQETQYF. For the CDR3, the DNA is TGCAGCGTTGAAGAAGAGTTACAGGCCCAAGAGACCCAGTACTTC.

This chain connects TRBV5-1 to TRBJ2-7; tentative D call: TRBD1 (5 bases). CDR1 is SGHRS, CDR2 YFSETQ, per germline. CDR3 length: 15 residues. The V and J ends lost 2 bases and 0 bases respectively, with 12 bases between them. This chain's CDR3 is CASSFGSGPSYEQYF. In nucleotides, the CDR3 is TGCGCCAGCAGCTTTGGTTCAGGGCCCTCCTACGAGCAGTACTTC.

The V and J genes are TRBV14 and TRBJ2-4; no firm D call. TRBJ2-7 matches the DNA end more closely, so the J call is doubtful. CDR3 length: 13 amino acids. The germline V gene encodes CDR1 SGHDN and CDR2 FVKESK. CDR3 DNA sequence: TGTGCCAGCAGCCAAGTTCCGGGTACCGAGCAGTACTTC. It specifies CASSQVPGTEQYF.

J is TRBJ2-1 and V is TRBV7-2; maybe TRBD1 (6 bases). V lost 5 bases and J lost 4, with 21 bases in between. Germline V gives CDR1 SGHTA, CDR2 FQGNSA. The CDR3 contains 17 residues. The CDR3 coding sequence is TGTGCCAGCAGCCGGATTATACCCTCGACAGGTTACAATGAGCAGTTCTTC. Amino acid sequence: CASSRIIPSTGYNEQFF.

This clonotype was detected only once. The V gene is TRBV3-1, the J gene TRBJ2-5; 9 bases match TRBD2. The DNA end favors TRBJ2-7, so the J call may be wrong. Germline V CDR1 and CDR2: LGHDT, YNNKEL (reference sequence). The CDR3 runs to 15 residues. In DNA form, the CDR3 reads TGTGCCAGCAGCCCGGGGTCTAGCGGGATCTACGAGCAGTACTTC. It is translated as CASSPGSSGIYEQYF.

With regard to this clonotype: Compared with germline, one end of the junction differs, possibly owing to a read error. The CDR3 bases are TGTGCCAGCTCCTGGTCCGCGGGGTTGAACACGGAAGCTTTCTTT. Translated: CASSWSAGLNTEAFF. V is TRBV6-5 and J is TRBJ1-1; D remains ambiguous. Germline CDR1 is MNHEY and CDR2 is SVGAGI. The length of the CDR3 is 15 residues.

This clonotype was counted only a few times. The V gene is TRBV7-2, the J gene TRBJ2-3; the D is unclear. The germline CDR1 and CDR2 sequences are SGHTA and FQGNSA. Trimming stripped 5 bases from V and 2 bases from J, with 11 bases between. CDR3 length equals 14 residues. DNA of the CDR3: TGTGCCAGCAGCCCGAAGAGGTTCACAGATACGCAGTATTTT. It specifies CASSPKRFTDTQYF.

CDR3: CASRPQVFTEAFF. The CDR3 nucleotides read TGTGCCAGCAGACCACAGGTCTTTACTGAAGCTTTCTTT. The genes are TRBV6-6 and TRBJ1-1; maybe TRBD1 (5 bases). Germline V gene data show CDR1 as MNHNY and CDR2 as SVGAGI (reference sequence). Between the trimmed V and J ends, which lost 6 bases and 5 bases, there was a span of 13 bases. The CDR3 has 13 amino acids.